This T cell receptor beta chain was obtained from a study of blood T cell repertoires in COVID-19. The method was immunoSEQ multiplex PCR; TCRdb's version includes in-frame clones alone and lacks a portion of them. The table records more than 95,000 clones, approximately 80% of them present only once. CDR3 length: 16 residues. Germline CDR1 SEHNR, CDR2 FQNEAQ (reference sequence). V was trimmed by 1 base and J by 0 bases, leaving 11 bases between them. The chain carries TRBV7-9 and TRBJ2-3, with TRBD2 as a possible D gene (5 bases). The receptor comes from a woman of 80 years or more with active or convalescent COVID-19. Material for sequencing was peripheral blood. CDR3 DNA sequence: TGTGCCAGCAGCTTAGGAGGGATTCTTAGCACAGATACGCAGTATTTT. Residues: CASSLGGILSTDTQYF.